This TCR beta chain was obtained from a study of blood T cell repertoires in COVID-19. Looking at the study overall: Acute and convalescent COVID-19 specimens originated in the United States, Italy and Spain. T cells, B-cell-depleted T cells, or PBMCs supplied cDNA or gDNA.

Source study methods: For nucleated cells, counts were estimated from reference gene primer amplification. The protocol was immunoSEQ multiplex PCR, while the TCRdb copy is restricted to in-frame clones and leaves out a portion. That table is the source of V, J and clone size, and D and trimming were worked out from the DNA. The repertoire holds approximately 250,000 clones, with 84% as singletons. This CDR3 has 13 residues. Germline trimming cut 2 bases from V and 10 bases from J; bases unmatched to any gene: 7. The germline gives CDR1 SEHNR, CDR2 FQNEAQ (reference sequence). Material for sequencing was peripheral blood. The chain carries TRBV7-9 and TRBJ1-1, with 7 bases identical to TRBD1. The receptor's source is a man aged 55 to 70 with acute or convalescent COVID-19. CDR3 loop: CASSLRDRVGAFF. CDR3 sequence (DNA): TGTGCCAGCAGCTTAAGAGACAGGGTTGGAGCTTTCTTT.